This is a list of T cell receptor beta chains from one sample in a study of blood T cell repertoires in COVID-19. Repertoires were generated with immunoSEQ multiplex PCR, while TCRdb's copy carries only in-frame clones and drops some. The repertoire has about 250,000 clones, roughly 80% of them found once; the top ten carry approximately 8%. The sequenced sample was peripheral blood. The receptors were gathered from a woman of 80 years or more with acute or convalescent COVID-19. Both conserved end residues are part of each CDR3. D genes are given only for firm matches. Clone size is given for some rows only: seen once, a few or many times, or a class if the clone is expanded.

TRBV12-5	-	TRBJ1-1	-	CASAQEAMNTEAFF	TGTGCTAGTGCTCAAGAAGCGATGAACACTGAAGCTTTCTTT
TRBV6-5	-	TRBJ2-5	TRBD2	CASRTQAGGQETQYF	TGTGCCAGCAGGACGCAAGCGGGAGGCCAAGAGACCCAGTACTTC
TRBV2	-	TRBJ2-7	-	CASSEGAGATPHEQYF	TGTGCCAGCAGTGAGGGGGCGGGGGCCACCCCCCACGAGCAGTACTTC
TRBV7-2	-	TRBJ2-1	TRBD2	CASSPQSGGYNEQFF	TGTGCCAGCAGCCCCCAGAGCGGGGGTTACAATGAGCAGTTCTTC
TRBV12-3/TRBV12-4	-	TRBJ2-1	-	CASTRLEDYEQFF	TGTGCCAGCACTCGGTTAGAGGATTATGAGCAGTTCTTC
TRBV18	-	TRBJ1-2	-	CASSPPVLAGGYTF	TGTGCCAGCTCACCACCGGTTCTGGCAGGTGGCTACACCTTC
TRBV5-6	-	TRBJ2-7	TRBD1	CASSPRPGTGFYDEQYF	TGTGCCAGCAGCCCACGGCCCGGGACAGGTTTTTATGACGAGCAGTACTTC
TRBV4-1	-	TRBJ1-5	TRBD1	CASSQDRGQGGDQPQHF	TGCGCCAGCAGCCAAGATCGGGGTCAGGGGGGTGATCAGCCCCAGCATTTT
TRBV3-1/TRBV3-2	-	TRBJ2-1	TRBD2	CASSQHGGAHNEQFF	TGTGCCAGCAGCCAACACGGGGGGGCCCACAATGAGCAGTTCTTC
TRBV6-5	-	TRBJ1-2	TRBD1	CASSREIGQGAGYTF	TGTGCCAGCAGTCGTGAGATCGGACAGGGGGCGGGTTACACCTTC
TRBV11-2	few	TRBJ1-1	-	CASSPGLGTEAFF	TGTGCCAGCAGCCCAGGGTTAGGGACTGAAGCTTTCTTT
TRBV5-6	-	TRBJ1-2	TRBD1	CASSYAGQESYGYTF	TGTGCCAGCAGCTATGCGGGACAGGAAAGCTATGGCTACACCTTC
TRBV5-8	-	TRBJ2-1	-	CATEGGGTYNEQFF	TGTGCCACCGAGGGCGGAGGCACCTACAATGAGCAGTTCTTC
TRBV7-8	-	TRBJ1-5	-	CASSPLLGPQHF	TGTGCCAGCAGCCCTCTTCTCGGGCCCCAGCATTTT
TRBV5-1	-	TRBJ2-1	-	CASSGSQENEQFF	TGCGCCAGCAGTGGAAGCCAGGAAAATGAGCAGTTCTTC
TRBV30	-	TRBJ1-5	-	CAWSEAEGQPQHF	TGTGCCTGGAGTGAGGCGGAAGGTCAGCCCCAGCATTTT
TRBV5-1	-	TRBJ1-5	-	CASSLGLGGDQPQHF	TGCGCCAGCAGCTTGGGACTGGGGGGGGATCAGCCCCAGCATTTT
TRBV6-5	few	TRBJ2-7	-	CASTQGGAYEQYF	TGTGCCAGCACCCAGGGGGGAGCGTACGAGCAGTACTTC
TRBV10-3	-	TRBJ2-7	TRBD2	CATLGAAGGYEQYF	TGTGCCACCTTAGGAGCGGCGGGGGGGTACGAGCAGTACTTC
TRBV5-4	-	TRBJ2-1	-	CASSLQGPSSYNEQFF	TGTGCCAGCAGCTTACAGGGCCCCAGCTCCTACAATGAGCAGTTCTTC
TRBV11-2	-	TRBJ1-1	-	CASRHGGGLDTEAFF	TGTGCCAGCAGACATGGGGGAGGCTTGGACACTGAAGCTTTCTTT
TRBV7-2	once	TRBJ1-6	-	CASSPLSMDSPLHF	TGTGCCAGCAGCCCCTTGAGCATGGATTCACCCCTCCACTTT
TRBV5-1	-	TRBJ1-3	-	CASSSDYPGNTIYF	TGCGCCAGCAGCTCGGACTATCCTGGAAACACCATATATTTT
TRBV28	-	TRBJ1-5	-	CASSSRGFGPQHF	TGTGCCAGCAGTTCAAGGGGGTTCGGGCCCCAGCATTTT
TRBV5-4	-	TRBJ2-2	TRBD1	CASSSGQVRSDTGELFF	TGTGCCAGCAGCTCGGGACAGGTGCGGTCGGACACCGGGGAGCTGTTTTTT
TRBV18	-	TRBJ1-4	-	CASSPLLETNEKLFF	TGTGCCAGCTCACCACTGCTCGAGACTAATGAAAAACTGTTTTTT
TRBV7-3	once	TRBJ2-3	TRBD1	CASSSLEGTGRDTQYF	TGTGCCAGCAGCTCCCTTGAGGGGACAGGGAGAGATACGCAGTATTTT
TRBV20-1	-	TRBJ1-2	-	CSASEYNYGYTF	TGCAGTGCTAGTGAATATAACTATGGCTACACCTTC
TRBV5-1	-	TRBJ2-2	TRBD2	CASSLVGTRNTGELFF	TGCGCCAGCAGCTTGGTCGGGACTAGAAACACCGGGGAGCTGTTTTTT
TRBV12-3/TRBV12-4	few	TRBJ1-1	-	CASSFSGNTEAFF	TGTGCCAGCAGTTTCTCCGGGAACACTGAAGCTTTCTTT
TRBV15	-	TRBJ2-1	-	CATSTNRENVNEQFF	TGTGCCACCAGCACGAATCGGGAGAACGTCAATGAGCAGTTCTTC
TRBV7-9	-	TRBJ2-5	-	CASSTRGKEPPQYF	TGTGCCAGCAGCACTCGGGGGAAAGAGCCCCCTCAGTACTTC
TRBV7-2	-	TRBJ1-6	-	CASSLAGGRNSPLHF	TGTGCCAGCAGCTTAGCAGGGGGAAGGAATTCACCCCTCCACTTT
TRBV19	-	TRBJ1-3	TRBD1	CASSNGQGSGNTIYF	TGTGCCAGTAGCAACGGACAGGGTTCGGGAAACACCATATATTTT
TRBV15	-	TRBJ2-1	TRBD2	CATSRGGGRNEQFF	TGTGCCACCAGCAGGGGCGGGGGGAGGAATGAGCAGTTCTTC
TRBV18	-	TRBJ1-1	TRBD1	CASSGGTGDTEAFF	TGTGCCAGCTCAGGAGGGACAGGAGACACTGAAGCTTTCTTT
TRBV5-4	-	TRBJ2-5	TRBD1	CASSYRQGETQYF	TGTGCCAGCAGCTACCGACAGGGTGAGACCCAGTACTTC
TRBV5-4	-	TRBJ2-3	TRBD1	CASSSGQGRVDTQYF	TGTGCCAGCAGCTCTGGACAGGGGAGGGTCGATACGCAGTATTTT
TRBV6-5	-	TRBJ1-3	TRBD1	CASSIDRGRNTIYF	TGTGCCAGCAGTATAGACAGGGGGCGAAACACCATATATTTT
TRBV7-7	-	TRBJ1-4	TRBD1	CASSLGPGGTNEKLFF	TGTGCCAGCAGCTTAGGTCCAGGGGGGACTAATGAAAAACTGTTTTTT
TRBV1	-	TRBJ1-6	-	CTSSQDLRPTGTLNNSPLHF	TGCACCAGCAGCCAAGATCTTAGGCCCACCGGGACACTGAATAATTCACCCCTCCACTTT
TRBV10-1	-	TRBJ2-5	TRBD1	CASSETGRGRTETQYF	TGCGCCAGCAGTGAGACAGGCAGGGGGCGGACGGAGACCCAGTACTTC
TRBV4-2	once	TRBJ2-3	TRBD2	CASSQELAGGSTDTQYF	TGTGCCAGCAGCCAAGAATTAGCGGGGGGCTCCACAGATACGCAGTATTTT
TRBV5-1	-	TRBJ2-2	TRBD1	CASSLGQGSTGELFF	TGCGCCAGCAGCTTGGGACAGGGGTCCACCGGGGAGCTGTTTTTT
TRBV28	-	TRBJ1-4	-	CASSPAGAGSEKLFF	TGTGCCAGCAGTCCCGCAGGGGCAGGGTCTGAAAAACTGTTTTTT
TRBV6-5	-	TRBJ1-1	-	CASKRGRDTEAFF	TGTGCCAGCAAAAGAGGGCGGGACACTGAAGCTTTCTTT
TRBV6-5	-	TRBJ1-2	-	CASSYYQGGGYTF	TGTGCCAGCAGTTACTACCAGGGAGGCGGCTACACCTTC
TRBV7-7	-	TRBJ2-7	-	CASSLGQGNNEQYF	TGTGCCAGCAGCTTAGGGCAGGGGAACAACGAGCAGTACTTC
TRBV6-5	once	TRBJ2-1	TRBD2	CASSAGTRVNEQFF	TGTGCCAGCAGCGCCGGGACTAGAGTCAATGAGCAGTTCTTC
TRBV2	-	TRBJ1-2	-	CASSEAAGYGYTF	TGTGCCAGCAGTGAAGCGGCAGGCTATGGCTACACCTTC
TRBV6-5	few	TRBJ1-2	TRBD1	CASRPDRGRIYGYTF	TGTGCCAGCAGGCCGGACAGGGGGCGTATCTATGGCTACACCTTC
TRBV6-6	-	TRBJ1-1	TRBD1	CASSPTGGNTEAFF	TGTGCCAGCAGTCCTACAGGGGGTAACACTGAAGCTTTCTTT
TRBV5-4	once	TRBJ2-1	TRBD2	CASSLSTSGNNEQFF	TGTGCCAGCAGCTTGTCTACTAGCGGGAATAATGAGCAGTTCTTC
TRBV7-9	-	TRBJ2-7	TRBD2	CASSRGTSSYEQYF	TGTGCCAGCAGCCGAGGGACTAGTTCTTACGAGCAGTACTTC